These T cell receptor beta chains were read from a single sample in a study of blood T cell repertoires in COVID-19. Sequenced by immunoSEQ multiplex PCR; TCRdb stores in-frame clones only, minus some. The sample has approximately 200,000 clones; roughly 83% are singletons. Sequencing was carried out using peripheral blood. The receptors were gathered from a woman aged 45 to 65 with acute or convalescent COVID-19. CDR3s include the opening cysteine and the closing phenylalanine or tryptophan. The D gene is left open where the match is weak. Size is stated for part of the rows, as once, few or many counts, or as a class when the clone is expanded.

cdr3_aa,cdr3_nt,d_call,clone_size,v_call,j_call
CSAQQGPEAFF,TGCAGTGCTCAACAGGGCCCAGAAGCTTTCTTT,NA,NA,TRBV20-1,TRBJ1-1
CATSDTSVFSYNEQFF,TGTGCCACCAGTGATACTAGCGTATTCTCCTACAATGAGCAGTTCTTC,TRBD2,NA,TRBV24-1,TRBJ2-1
CASSANPGNYGYTF,TGTGCCAGCAGTGCCAATCCGGGGAACTATGGCTACACCTTC,NA,NA,TRBV2,TRBJ1-2
CASSQDKRVLYEQYF,TGTGCCAGCAGCCAAGACAAGAGGGTTCTCTACGAGCAGTACTTC,NA,few,TRBV4-2,TRBJ2-7
CASSLAAVTGANVLTF,TGCGCCAGCAGCTTGGCCGCGGTTACTGGGGCCAACGTCCTGACTTTC,NA,NA,TRBV5-1,TRBJ2-6
CASSFPGSTDTQYF,TGTGCCAGCAGCTTCCCCGGGAGCACAGATACGCAGTATTTT,NA,NA,TRBV7-2,TRBJ2-3
CASSSLAGGSDTQYF,TGCGCCAGCAGCTCACTAGCGGGAGGTTCAGATACGCAGTATTTT,TRBD2,NA,TRBV5-1,TRBJ2-3
CASSSLTGGLNYGYTF,TGTGCCAGCAGTTCCTTAACAGGGGGCCTTAACTATGGCTACACCTTC,TRBD1,NA,TRBV6-5,TRBJ1-2
CASRARDRAKNIQYF,TGTGCCAGCAGGGCCCGGGACAGGGCCAAAAACATTCAGTACTTC,TRBD1,NA,TRBV28,TRBJ2-4
CASSELWGVSNQPQHF,TGTGCCAGCAGTGAATTGTGGGGAGTTAGCAATCAGCCCCAGCATTTT,NA,NA,TRBV6-1,TRBJ1-5
CASSPGTGSEKLFF,TGTGCCAGCAGCCCTGGGACAGGGAGCGAAAAACTGTTTTTT,TRBD1,NA,TRBV9,TRBJ1-4
CASSLTSGVGETQYF,TGTGCCAGCAGCTTAACTAGCGGGGTCGGGGAGACCCAGTACTTC,TRBD2,few,TRBV7-3,TRBJ2-5
CASKSGRTAEQFF,TGTGCCAGTAAATCTGGCAGGACAGCTGAGCAGTTCTTC,NA,NA,TRBV19,TRBJ2-1
CASSLWLTGGLHEQYF,TGTGCCAGCAGCTTATGGCTGACAGGGGGTTTACACGAGCAGTACTTC,TRBD1,once,TRBV5-6,TRBJ2-7
CASSGTAYEQYF,TGTGCCAGCAGCGGGACAGCCTACGAGCAGTACTTC,TRBD1,NA,TRBV7-9,TRBJ2-7
CSATDNYEQYF,TGCAGTGCCACTGACAACTACGAGCAGTACTTC,NA,NA,TRBV20-1,TRBJ2-7
CASSLKPPIAGWTYEQYF,TGTGCCAGCAGTTTAAAACCCCCCATAGCGGGGTGGACCTACGAGCAGTACTTC,TRBD2,NA,TRBV27,TRBJ2-7
CASSPGTRGYTF,TGTGCCAGTAGTCCCGGGACACGTGGCTACACCTTC,NA,NA,TRBV19,TRBJ1-2